The 19 T cell receptor beta chains below all came from one sample that was sequenced in a study of chemoradiotherapy in HPV16-positive cancers. Profiling relied on immunoSEQ multiplex PCR, and the TCRdb table lists in-frame clones only, not all of them. The repertoire holds about 12,000 clones, with 80% to 90% as singletons. The sample here was blood, taken from a patient who underwent chemoradiotherapy. The source is a human donor with HPV-associated anogenital cancer.

V gene TRBV25-1 combines with J gene TRBJ2-2, with 11 bases lining up with TRBD2. CDR1 is MGHDK, CDR2 SYGVNS, per germline. The CDR3 has 15 amino acids. The junction had 12 bases not matched to a gene; V was cut back by 11 bases and J by 7 bases. The CDR3 sequence is CAAPLSGRAVGELFF. The CDR3 coding sequence is TGTGCCGCCCCCCTTAGCGGGAGGGCCGTCGGGGAGCTGTTTTTT.

The chain recombines TRBV9 with TRBJ2-2; D remains unclear. The V end was cut by 3 bases, the J end by 0 bases, with 6 bases between. From germline, CDR1 is SGDLS and CDR2 YYNGEE. This CDR3 comprises 14 residues. The CDR3 protein is CASSETPNTGELFF. CDR3 sequence (DNA): TGTGCCAGCAGCGAGACCCCGAACACCGGGGAGCTGTTTTTT.

The CDR3 DNA reads as TGTGCCAGCAGCTTGGCCATTTCGGGGGTGGGCACTGAAGCTTTCTTT. Encoded protein: CASSLAISGVGTEAFF. The chain couples TRBV5-4 to TRBJ1-1, with a tentative D call TRBD1 (5 bases). The ends were cut back, 0 bases at V and 4 bases at J, with 16 bases in the middle. The germline V gene has CDR1 SGHNT and CDR2 YYREEE (reference sequence). There are 16 residues in the CDR3. The full variable domain, in which reference TRBV5-4 and TRBJ1-1 provide the parts outside the CDR3, is ETGVTQSPTHLIKTRGQQVTLRCSSQSGHNTVSWYQQALGQGPQFIFQYYREEENGRGNFPPRFSGLQFPNYSSELNVNALELDDSALYLCASSLAISGVGTEAFFGQGTRLTVV.

V is TRBV27 and J is TRBJ2-1; 13 nucleotides match TRBD2. The J segment lost 15 bases and the V segment lost 3 bases, leaving 8 bases of the junction unmatched. The CDR3 has 14 residues. The germline V gene has CDR1 MNHEY and CDR2 SMNVEV (reference sequence). In DNA, the CDR3 is TGTGCCAGCAGTTTCCGGGGACTAGCGGGAATTTTGTTCTTC. It codes for CASSFRGLAGILFF.

The CDR3 region has the DNA TGCGCCAGCAGACGGCAGGGGGCAGTTAACGAGCAGTACTTC. This encodes CASRRQGAVNEQYF. The chain is built from TRBV5-1 and TRBJ2-7, with 8 bases fitting TRBD1. The V and J ends lost 5 bases and 5 bases, in that order; junction bases with no gene match: 9. Germline assignment: CDR1 SGHRS and CDR2 YFSETQ. The CDR3 covers 14 residues.

V and J are TRBV2 and TRBJ1-1; D is undetermined. V was pared by 7 bases and J by 2 bases, with 14 bases between. CDR1 and CDR2 (germline): SNHLY, FYNNEI. CDR3 length: 14 amino acids. CDR3 protein: CASNAELANTEAFF. CDR3 sequence (DNA): TGTGCCAGCAACGCGGAGTTGGCAAACACTGAAGCTTTCTTT.

This chain uses TRBV6-6 with TRBJ2-7, with D perhaps TRBD2 (6 bases). V was shortened by 6 bases and J by 6 bases, with 18 bases between the two germline ends. The CDR3 spans 14 residues. CDR1 is MNHNY, CDR2 SVGAGI, per germline (reference sequence). The chain's CDR3 is CASSLELASSEQYF. CDR3 DNA: TGTGCCAGCAGCCTCGAGCTAGCGTCAAGCGAGCAGTACTTC.

V is TRBV4-1 and J is TRBJ1-1, with a weak D call TRBD1 (6 bases). Between the trimmed V and J ends, which lost 7 bases and 0 bases, there was a span of 15 bases. CDR3 length: 15 residues. CDR1 and CDR2 (germline): MGHRA, YSYEKL. The CDR3 bases are TGCGCCAGCACCCTAAGGGGGGATATGAACACTGAAGCTTTCTTT. Residues: CASTLRGDMNTEAFF.

The genes are TRBV7-3 and TRBJ2-5; D may be TRBD1 (6 bases). The CDR3 covers 14 residues. CDR1 is SGHTA, CDR2 FQGTGA, per germline. V lost 2 bases and J 5 bases, leaving 12 bases between the germline ends. CDR3 sequence reads: CASSLAGAKETQYF. Here the CDR3 DNA reads TGTGCCAGCAGCTTAGCAGGGGCCAAGGAGACCCAGTACTTC. Based on the CDR3 plus reference TRBV7-3 and TRBJ2-5, the full variable domain is GAGVSQTPSNKVTEKGKYVELRCDPISGHTALYWYRQSLGQGPEFLIYFQGTGAADDSGLPNDRFFAVRPEGSVSTLKIQRTERGDSAVYLCASSLAGAKETQYFGPGTRLLVL.

This chain uses TRBV15 with TRBJ2-1, with a possible D match to TRBD2 (6 bases). Germline CDR1 is LNHNV and CDR2 is YYDKDF (reference sequence). The CDR3 is made up of 16 amino acids. V was cut by 0 bases and J by 4 bases, with 13 bases left in between. This chain's CDR3 is CATSRDGGTGYNEQFF. The CDR3 nucleotides read TGTGCCACCAGCAGAGATGGGGGGACGGGGTACAATGAGCAGTTCTTC. The variable domain in full, completed from reference TRBV15 and TRBJ2-1, reads DAMVIQNPRYQVTQFGKPVTLSCSQTLNHNVMYWYQQKSSQAPKLLFHYYDKDFNNEADTPDNFQSRRPNTSFCFLDIRSPGLGDTAMYLCATSRDGGTGYNEQFFGPGTRLTVL.

The chain employs TRBV29-1 and TRBJ2-1, with 10 bases identical to TRBD2. In germline, CDR1 is SQVTM, CDR2 ANQGSEA. V dropped 4 bases and J dropped 7; count of bases not matched to a gene: 4. The CDR3 is 13 amino acids. The CDR3 loop is CSVGGTSVNEQFF. In DNA form, the CDR3 reads TGCAGCGTTGGGGGGACTAGCGTGAATGAGCAGTTCTTC.

The chain combines TRBV18 with TRBJ1-4; D possibly corresponds to TRBD1 (5 bases). The CDR3 totals 14 residues. Deletions cut 6 bases from V and 5 bases from J, with 13 bases between. CDR1 is KGHSH and CDR2 is LQKENI in the germline V gene. CDR3 in amino acids: CASSDVGPNEKLFF. DNA for the CDR3: TGTGCCAGCTCTGACGTGGGACCCAATGAAAAACTGTTTTTT.

The chain recombines TRBV5-1 with TRBJ1-1; possible D gene TRBD1, 5 bases. V was pared by 1 base and J by 0 bases, with 7 bases between. This CDR3 is 14 amino acids long. Germline V gene data show CDR1 as SGHRS and CDR2 as YFSETQ. The chain's CDR3 is CASSLSRVNTEAFF. As DNA, the CDR3 is TGCGCCAGCAGCTTGTCCAGGGTGAACACTGAAGCTTTCTTT.

The chain is built from TRBV2 and TRBJ1-1; a weak D match, TRBD1 (6 bases). Germline V lookup: CDR1 SNHLY, CDR2 FYNNEI. CDR3 size: 13 residues. V was pared by 4 bases and J by 2 bases, with 8 bases between. The CDR3 sequence: CASSADSNTEAFF. The CDR3 bases are TGTGCCAGCAGTGCGGACAGTAACACTGAAGCTTTCTTT.

The genes are TRBV18 and TRBJ1-1; D is possibly TRBD1 (5 bases). This CDR3 is 14 amino acids long. The V end lost 3 bases, the J end lost 1 base, and 9 bases lay between the germline ends. In germline, CDR1 is KGHSH, CDR2 LQKENI. In DNA form, the CDR3 reads TGTGCCAGCTCACCGGGGGGACCGAACACTGAAGCTTTCTTT. It translates to CASSPGGPNTEAFF.

The chain combines TRBV7-9 with TRBJ2-7; 10 bases line up with TRBD1. Germline V gene lookup returns CDR1 SEHNR and CDR2 FQNEAQ (reference sequence). J lost 12 bases, V lost 5 bases, and 13 bases had no gene match. The CDR3 is 14 amino acids. CDR3 sequence (DNA): TGTGCCAGCAGCCGAGTGGGACAGGGGATGAGCTTGTACTTC. Residues: CASSRVGQGMSLYF.

This clone is termed medium-sized (0.01 to 0.1%). The chain employs TRBV6-4 and TRBJ2-2; D is perhaps TRBD2 (5 bases). CDR3 length equals 14 residues. Trimming cost V 5 bases and J 5 bases, with 12 bases left between them. Germline assignment: CDR1 MRHNA and CDR2 SNTAGT. Written as DNA, the CDR3 is TGTGCCAGCAGTTGGGCCGGCGGGACCGGGGAGCTGTTTTTT. This translates into CASSWAGGTGELFF.

J is TRBJ2-2 and V is TRBV5-1, with D perhaps TRBD1 (6 bases). Germline V gene lookup returns CDR1 SGHRS and CDR2 YFSETQ. Trimming cost V 4 bases and J 2 bases, with 15 bases left between them. This CDR3 comprises 16 residues. CDR3 residues: CASSPAGTPNTGELFF. CDR3 nucleotide sequence: TGCGCCAGCAGCCCGGCCGGGACACCTAACACCGGGGAGCTGTTTTTT. Looking up the rest from reference TRBV5-1 and TRBJ2-2 gives the full variable domain: KAGVTQTPRYLIKTRGQQVTLSCSPISGHRSVSWYQQTPGQGLQFLFEYFSETQRNKGNFPGRFSGRQFSNSRSEMNVSTLELGDSALYLCASSPAGTPNTGELFFGEGSRLTVL.

This clone was seen just once. The V call is TRBV10-3, the J call TRBJ2-7; 10 bases are shared with TRBD2. The CDR3 totals 13 residues. V shed 6 bases, J shed 7 bases, and the junction held 6 bases outside the gene matches. CDR1 and CDR2 (germline): ENHRY, SYGVKD. CDR3 sequence reads: CAISPELAGEQYF. DNA for the CDR3: TGTGCCATCAGCCCAGAACTAGCGGGAGAGCAGTACTTC.